The 23 T cell receptor beta chains below all came from one sample that was sequenced in a study of tumor and adjacent non-tumor tissue in lung cancer. RNA was extracted from bulk tissue without any cell sorting. Three rounds of nested PCR, following a modified ARM-PCR protocol, produced the TCRbeta library. From the multiplex PCR reads, TCRdb called clonotypes with MiXCR, one entry per CDR3 protein. Among about 76,000 distinct CDR3 sequences listed, around two thirds were seen once. Sequencing used lung tumor tissue. Source of these receptors: a woman aged 70-85 years with non-small cell lung cancer.

Of note for this clonotype: It may be a read error: a sequence one base away is much more abundant. The genes are TRBV30 and TRBJ2-6; 13 bases are shared with TRBD2. Losses at the gene ends were 2 bases for V and 0 bases for J; bases not matched to a gene: 7. The length of the CDR3 is 19 residues. The germline V gene encodes CDR1 GTSNPN and CDR2 SVGIG (reference sequence). The CDR3 reads CAWSIRLAGGISGANVLTF. CDR3 sequence (DNA): TGTGCCTGGAGTATACGACTAGCGGGAGGCATCTCTGGGGCCAACGTCCTGACTTTC.

As regards this clonotype: Just one base apart from a much larger clone, this may be a read error. The chain has TRBV20-1 and TRBJ2-7; D may be TRBD1 or TRBD2 (5 bases each). CDR1 and CDR2 (germline): DFQATT, SNEGSKA (reference sequence). V gave up 7 bases and J gave up 2 bases, with 18 bases separating them. The CDR3 is 14 amino acids. The CDR3 region is CSGETAVHPYEQYF. The DNA of the CDR3 is TGCAGTGGAGAGACAGCGGTTCATCCCTACGAGCAGTACTTC.

As for this clonotype: The junction and the germline gene differ at one end; a read error may be behind it. The chain carries TRBV11-3 and TRBJ2-1; no firm D call. The CDR3 loop spans 13 amino acids. In germline, CDR1 is SGHNT, CDR2 YENEEA. The CDR3 is CASSPRRDNGQFF. In DNA, the CDR3 is TGTGCCAGCAGCCCCCGGCGTGACAATGGGCAGTTCTTC.

With regard to this clonotype: One end of the junction is discordant with germline, which a read error may explain. The gene calls are TRBV28 and TRBJ2-5, with D tentatively TRBD1 or TRBD2 (6 bases each). The CDR3 extends over 14 amino acids. CDR1 MDHEN and CDR2 SYDVKM come from the germline V gene. The DNA for the CDR3 is TGTGTCAGCAGACAGAACAGGGAGGTGGAGACCCAGTACTTC. The encoded protein is CVSRQNREVETQYF.

Of note for this clonotype: Lacking the conserved final phenylalanine or tryptophan, this CDR3 likely reflects a read error. The rearrangement joins TRBV11-3 to TRBJ2-3; no definite D call. The CDR3 is 13 residues long. The V gene lost 1 base and the J gene lost 5 bases, with 7 bases spanning the gap. Germline V gene data show CDR1 as SGHNT and CDR2 as YENEEA. CDR3 residues: CASSLGNVDTQYL. The CDR3 DNA reads as TGTGCCAGCAGCTTAGGGAACGTAGATACGCAGTATCTT.

This clonotype has just one count. A read error is likely, as this CDR3 ends without the conserved phenylalanine or tryptophan. The genes are TRBV29-1 and TRBJ2-3, with 9 bases lining up with TRBD2. Germline V lookup: CDR1 SQVTM, CDR2 ANQGSEA. This CDR3 is 15 amino acids long. The V and J ends lost 6 bases and 7 bases, in that order; junction bases with no gene match: 14. The CDR3 coding sequence is TGCAGCGTCCATCTAGCGGGACGAAGAACATATACGCAGTATTTA. Residues: CSVHLAGRRTYTQYL.

This clonotype showed up many times. Relative to the germline gene, one junction end is altered; a read error may explain this. The gene calls are TRBV29-1 and TRBJ2-3; tentative D call: TRBD1 (5 bases). The V gene's germline CDR1 is SQVTM and CDR2 ANQGSEA. The length of the CDR3 is 12 residues. CDR3 coding DNA: TGCAGCGTTGGGGATGGCACAGGTACGCAGTATTTT. Residues: CSVGDGTGTQYF.

Notes on this clonotype: In this CDR3 the conserved last residue, phenylalanine or tryptophan, is missing, so a read error is likely. The DNA is left out, because the CDR3 cannot be placed on it with certainty; the CDR3 is given as TCRdb lists it. This chain joins TRBV28 and TRBJ1-1; TRBD1 was called by the table and not checked on the DNA. Germline CDR1 is MDHEN and CDR2 is SYDVKM. The CDR3 contains 12 residues when both ends are counted. This CDR3 reads CASSFPRTGASS.

The CDR3: CASSLVSAKETQYF. The CDR3 bases are TGTGCCAGCAGCCTGGTTAGCGCCAAAGAGACCCAGTACTTC. The V and J genes are TRBV7-8 and TRBJ2-5, with D possibly matching TRBD2 (5 bases). V was clipped by 5 bases and J by 3 bases, with 13 bases between them. This CDR3 is built from 14 residues. Germline V gene sequence: CDR1 SGHVS, CDR2 FQNEAQ.

On this clonotype: At one end, the junction sequence differs from germline, possibly due to a read error. The chain uses TRBV11-2 and TRBJ1-2; possible D gene TRBD1, 5 bases. Germline CDR1 is SGHAT and CDR2 is FQNNGV. This CDR3 region has 14 residues. The CDR3 DNA is TGTACCAGCAGCTTAGATTTCGGCCGGAGGGGCCACACCTTC. The encoded protein is CTSSLDFGRRGHTF.

In this sample, this clonotype turned up many times. The V gene is TRBV29-1, the J gene TRBJ2-5; 12 bases are shared with TRBD2. This CDR3 is built from 15 residues. J gave up 1 base and V 3 bases, and 3 bases lay outside the gene matches. Germline V gives CDR1 SQVTM, CDR2 ANQGSEA. The CDR3 is CSVDGTSGSQETQYF. CDR3 DNA sequence: TGCAGCGTTGACGGGACTAGCGGGTCCCAAGAGACCCAGTACTTC.

This clonotype was detected ten times or more. The chain employs TRBV4-1 and TRBJ2-5; D gene ambiguous. V lost 5 bases and J lost 5, with 18 bases in between. Germline CDR1 reads MGHRA; CDR2 reads YSYEKL. CDR3 length equals 15 residues. DNA of the CDR3: TGCGCCAGCAGCTCAACCCAGACCGAGGTTGAGACCCAGTACTTC. This sequence encodes CASSSTQTEVETQYF.

To note about this clonotype: The junction departs from germline at one end; a sequencing error may be responsible. V gene TRBV5-1 combines with J gene TRBJ2-1; tentative D call: TRBD2 (6 bases). The CDR3 is made up of 15 amino acids. CDR1 is SGHRS and CDR2 is YFSETQ in the germline V gene. CDR3 sequence (DNA): TGCGTCAGCAGCATTGGACTAACGGGAGCCAATGAGCAGTTCTTC. Its protein product is CVSSIGLTGANEQFF.

A word on this clonotype: This may stem from a read error, because a much larger clone lies one nucleotide away. The rearrangement joins TRBV5-1 to TRBJ2-3; no clear D. In germline, CDR1 is SGHRS, CDR2 YFSETQ. The CDR3 covers 17 residues. The CDR3 bases are TGCGCCAGCAGCTTTACGTTTCCGAGAGTACCCACATATACGCAGTATTTT. As protein: CASSFTFPRVPTYTQYF. The whole variable domain, remainder taken from reference TRBV5-1 and TRBJ2-3, is KAGVTQTPRYLIKTRGQQVTLSCSPISGHRSVSWYQQTPGQGLQFLFEYFSETQRNKGNFPGRFSGRQFSNSRSEMNVSTLELGDSALYLCASSFTFPRVPTYTQYFGPGTRLTVL.

Note on this clonotype: The final CDR3 position lacks the conserved phenylalanine or tryptophan, pointing to a likely read error. The J gene is TRBJ2-2, the V gene TRBV11-2; D unclear. Looked up from germline, CDR1 is SGHAT and CDR2 is FQNNGV. The CDR3 has 12 amino acids. In nucleotides, the CDR3 is TGTGCCATCAGCTTTTTAGGCGGGGAGCTGTTTTCT. Translating gives CAISFLGGELFS.

Concerning this clonotype: With a much larger clone just one base away, this may be a read error. The rearrangement uses TRBV2 and TRBJ1-4; the D gene is possibly TRBD1 (5 bases). Germline V gene lookup returns CDR1 SNHLY and CDR2 FYNNEI. V was shortened by 6 bases and J by 6 bases, with 14 bases between the two germline ends. The length of the CDR3 is 14 residues. The CDR3 loop is CASSGTGGHEKLFF. The DNA of the CDR3 is TGTGCCAGCAGCGGGACTGGAGGGCATGAAAAACTGTTTTTT.

In regard to this clonotype: Given a much more abundant clone one base away, this may be a read error. The chain is built from TRBV29-1 and TRBJ2-2; D may be TRBD2 (5 bases). The CDR3 loop spans 12 amino acids. The germline V gene has CDR1 SQVTM and CDR2 ANQGSEA. The CDR3 DNA sequence: TGCAGCGTTGCTTGGAACACCGGGGAGCTGCTTTTT. This encodes CSVAWNTGELLF.

Concerning this clonotype itself: The junction differs from germline at one of its ends, possibly a read error. The V and J genes are TRBV29-1 and TRBJ2-1; D is unclear. There are 12 residues in the CDR3. In germline, CDR1 is SQVTM, CDR2 ANQGSEA. The CDR3 region has the DNA TGCTGCGCCTCCGAACTAAACAAAGAGCAGTTCTTC. It specifies CCASELNKEQFF.

This clonotype was observed once. Germline and junction disagree at one end, which may indicate a read error. The chain carries TRBV6-5 and TRBJ2-6; TRBD2 might be the D (5 bases). The CDR3 totals 16 residues. Germline CDR1 MNHEY, CDR2 SVGAGI. DNA of the CDR3: TGTGCCATCAGTTACTCTCGGGGTTCTTGGGCCAACGTCCTGACTTTC. Encoded protein: CAISYSRGSWANVLTF.

This clonotype has only a few counts. The gene calls are TRBV20-1 and TRBJ2-1; D remains unclear. CDR1 and CDR2 (germline): DFQATT, SNEGSKA (reference sequence). The CDR3 is 13 residues long. V was shortened by 2 bases and J by 6 bases, with 11 bases between the two germline ends. The CDR3 DNA reads as TGCAGTGCTAGATGGGCTCCACGCAATGAGCAGTTCTTC. It translates to CSARWAPRNEQFF.

Regarding this clonotype: The missing conserved phenylalanine or tryptophan at the end of this CDR3 makes a read error likely. This chain connects TRBV6-5 to TRBJ1-1, with 9 bases lining up with TRBD1. Germline-derived CDR1 and CDR2 are MNHEY and SVGAGI. V trimming: 6 bases; J trimming: 7 bases; junction bases outside the gene matches: 9. The CDR3 sequence is 14 residues long. DNA of the CDR3: TGTGCCAGCAGACCCGGGACAGGGTTCATTGAAGCTTTCTTA. It translates to CASRPGTGFIEAFL.

This clonotype was seen once. The V call is TRBV24-1, the J call TRBJ2-3; D unresolved. Germline V gene sequence: CDR1 KGHDR, CDR2 SFDVKD. The CDR3 consists of 13 residues. V gave up 2 bases and J gave up 12 bases, with 14 bases separating them. The CDR3 coding sequence is TGTGCCACCAGTGATTCGGCAGTGAATGCACAGTATTTT. It codes for CATSDSAVNAQYF.

The chain recombines TRBV6-5 with TRBJ1-2, with unresolved D. CDR1 is MNHEY and CDR2 is SVGAGI in the germline V gene. CDR3 length equals 15 residues. CDR3 DNA sequence: TGTACCATCAGTTACTCCAGCGACATGAACTATGGCTACACCTTC. Its translation is CTISYSSDMNYGYTF.